This T cell receptor beta chain was obtained from a study of beta chain features in type 1 diabetes (dated by TCRdb to the late 2010s). For the wider study: Mean age, gender distribution, total cell number and subset yield did not differ between patients and healthy donors. Regulatory and stem cell-like memory subsets were isolated from only 8 patients and roughly 8 healthy donors, whereas naive and central memory subsets came from all 30 or so donors. The study compared TCRB repertoires of sorted circulating CD4+ T cell subsets between recently diagnosed type 1 diabetes patients and matched healthy donors. A total of around 100 million sorted cells were examined across all samples, and RNA yield correlated strongly with the number of cells per subset. Results the study describes overall, beyond this receptor: PCR may preferentially amplify shorter templates, but because patient and control samples were amplified and corrected together, any resulting skew would affect both groups equally. HLA sub-analyses involved small numbers of individuals, so any influence of HLA type on TCRB rearrangement remained unresolved. The naive, central memory and regulatory TCRB repertoires appeared to resemble one another more closely among patients than among healthy donors. Because cDNA was sequenced instead of genomic DNA, highly expressing activated cells could be over-represented, though the groups showed no difference in activation or CD3 levels. A moderate but significant shortening of TCRB CDR3 length was observed in type 1 diabetes patients in all four CD4+ subsets. At VDJ recombination sites, patients with type 1 diabetes made fewer insertions and deleted more nucleotides, a pattern implying thymic rearrangement abnormalities.

Each donor gave one peripheral blood draw, averaging approximately 120 mL, which was collected into heparinised tubes. A BD FACSAria II was used to sort naive, central memory, regulatory and stem cell-like memory CD4+ T cells with a panel that included CD45RO, CCR7, CD25, CD127, CD95 and CD27. All sorted populations exceeded 98% purity. PBMCs were separated immediately by Lymphoprep density gradient centrifugation and were stained directly, without being cultured. Samples were stained and sorted in pairs, with one healthy donor and one patient per experiment, so that batch effects were minimized. Via the germline V gene, CDR1 is SQVTM and CDR2 ANQGSEA. The V end gives up 7 bases and the J end 6 bases, leaving 2 bases in the junction not matched to a gene. Taken from cysteine to phenylalanine, the CDR3 has 11 residues. Only the CDR3 DNA stays, 33 bases, in frame from base 1. In regard to this clone: Its antigen target is currently unknown. Base qualities are not at hand, and no much larger clone is one base apart.

The entire isolated RNA was reverse transcribed using the High Capacity cDNA Reverse Transcription Kit, and thus expressed TCRB transcripts were sequenced. Naive, central memory and regulatory T cell samples underwent deep immunoSEQ sequencing, averaging approximately 3.5 million total reads per sample. Sorted cells were lysed in RLT buffer, and RNA was extracted using DNase-treated RNeasy Micro or Mini kits according to cell number. To prevent cross-contamination, every cell subset was processed on its own, while patient and healthy donor samples were processed together. The immunoSEQ multiplex PCR was used to amplify TCRB sequences from cDNA, yielding 87-bp fragments that span the CDR3 region. Sequencing of the amplicons was performed on the Illumina HiSeq platform. Per the original workflow: PCR bias was corrected computationally using synthetic template baselines, and reads within Hamming distance 2 were collapsed, with unmergeable singletons discarded. Reads were aligned against IMGT so that V, D and J genes, CDR3 length and insertions or deletions at six rearrangement sites could be assigned. Clonotype counts were normalized to sorted cell number within each subset before computing true diversity and Gini coefficients with the tcR R package. Repertoire sharing was quantified using the overlap coefficient calculated on TCRB nucleotide sequences. In its TCRdb copy, this immuneACCESS table keeps in-frame sequences only and misses some clones. Where compared with another copy, unresolved V genes explain less than half of these, and the others have no known cause. From that table come the V and J calls and clone size; the DNA was used to work out D and trimming. The sample has over 300,000 clones on record, roughly a tenth of them singletons. The ten largest clones add up to roughly 1% of the sample.

This TCR came from a young man with type 1 diabetes. The chain links TRBV29-1 with TRBJ2-2, with 7 bases matching TRBD1. What was sequenced was central memory CD4+ T cells from blood. The CDR3 in this case is CSGRGPGELFF. The DNA sequence is given as TGCAGCGGAAGGGGGCCCGGGGAGCTGTTTTTT.